The clone carrying this TCR beta chain was found once. The antigen remains undetermined. A second PCR of 7 to 11 cycles used a sample-barcoded 5' primer and a J-beta primer mix. A single record per CDR3 protein comes from TCRdb applying MiXCR to the 5' RACE reads. Among about 1.1 million distinct CDR3 sequences listed, around two fifths were seen once. Donor samples were obtained from healthy Caucasian individuals from Russia, aged about 6 to 90. The amount of total RNA extracted per sample was at least 5.5 micrograms. This record comes from a study of blood T cells in healthy people across ages. General study results and limits: Any changes in expanded clonotypes were possibly confounded, as donor CMV status remained unknown. Diversity was higher, and naive CD4+ cells more numerous, in long-lived donors than in aged donors.

The sample taken for sequencing was blood. This sequence was found in a man younger than 35 in good health.

CDR3 in amino acids: CSVGAIQETQYF. For the CDR3, the DNA is TGCAGCGTTGGGGCAATACAAGAGACCCAGTACTTC. The chain employs TRBV29-1 and TRBJ2-5; no reliable D call. V was cut by 4 bases and J by 2 bases, with 8 bases left in between. The CDR3 contains 12 residues. Germline V gene sequence: CDR1 SQVTM, CDR2 ANQGSEA.